Shown below are 25 T cell receptor beta chains from a single sample sequenced in a study of a mutant IDH1 vaccine in newly diagnosed glioma (dated by TCRdb to about 2021). Their antigens remain unidentified. The time point label for this specimen denotes: week 47, end of study. Every vaccine dose consisted of 300 ug of a 20-mer mutant IDH1 peptide in Montanide, administered subcutaneously together with topical imiquimod. The library was generated by the immunoSEQ multiplex PCR assay. TCRdb obtained this table from immuneACCESS and retained in-frame rearrangements with V and J assigned. These tables miss some clones; where compared with another copy, unresolved V genes account for less than half of the shortfall, and the remainder is unexplained. In this sample the table shows about 34,000 clones, around nine tenths of which occur a single time. About 11% of the sample is in the top ten clones. The material sequenced was PBMCs, taken from a glioma patient whose treatment included an IDH1 peptide vaccine. The receptors come from a young woman with glioma.

This chain connects TRBV6-6 to TRBJ1-2, with 9 bases aligning to TRBD1. The germline gives CDR1 MNHNY, CDR2 SVGAGI (reference sequence). With 6 bases clipped from V and 4 bases from J, the junction kept 9 bases outside the gene matches. The CDR3 contains 15 residues. The CDR3 spells CASSHVGTGIYGYTF. DNA of the CDR3: TGTGCCAGCAGCCACGTCGGGACAGGGATCTATGGCTACACCTTC.

V and J are TRBV5-1 and TRBJ2-2; possible D gene TRBD2, 6 bases. Trimming took 0 bases from V and 5 from J, leaving 14 bases between them. The germline V gene encodes CDR1 SGHRS and CDR2 YFSETQ. This CDR3 is 16 amino acids long. As DNA, the CDR3 is TGCGCCAGCAGCTTGGCCGGGGGACGTCGAACCGGGGAGCTGTTTTTT. It encodes CASSLAGGRRTGELFF.

V and J are TRBV10-1 and TRBJ2-2; D is undetermined. Germline CDR1 WNHNN, CDR2 SYGVQD (reference sequence). This CDR3 has 12 residues. Trimming left V 4 bases short and J 6 bases short, with 6 bases between. CDR3 sequence: CASSVQAGELFF. Here the CDR3 DNA reads TGCGCCAGCAGTGTTCAGGCCGGGGAGCTGTTTTTT.

The chain recombines TRBV6-1 with TRBJ2-3, with 9 bases lining up with TRBD2. The CDR3 extends over 15 amino acids. The V gene end was trimmed by 3 bases and the J gene end by 5 bases; junction bases not matched to a gene: 6. CDR1 and CDR2 (germline): MNHNS, SASEGT. DNA for the CDR3: TGTGCCAGCAGTGACTTAGCGGGGGAAATAGATACGCAGTATTTT. This translates into CASSDLAGEIDTQYF.

The chain uses TRBV6-5 and TRBJ2-2, with unresolved D. Germline CDR1 reads MNHEY; CDR2 reads SVGAGI. This CDR3 is built from 13 residues. V gave up 2 bases and J gave up 4 bases, with 5 bases separating them. CDR3 residues: CASSYTGTGELFF. The CDR3 DNA reads as TGTGCCAGCAGTTACACGGGCACCGGGGAGCTGTTTTTT.

The CDR3 sequence is CASSDPGGVRYGYTF. In DNA, the CDR3 is TGTGCCAGCAGCGATCCCGGGGGGGTTAGGTATGGCTACACCTTC. The chain couples TRBV2 to TRBJ1-2; TRBD1 might be the D (5 bases). V was clipped by 6 bases and J by 5 bases, with 19 bases between them. Germline values: CDR1 SNHLY, CDR2 FYNNEI. The CDR3 runs to 15 residues.

The chain is built from TRBV6-4 and TRBJ1-1; D ambiguous. V lost 6 bases to trimming and J lost 8 bases, with 16 bases between them. Germline-derived CDR1 and CDR2 are MRHNA and SNTAGT. This CDR3 comprises 13 residues. CDR3 protein: CASSDGRPGEAFF. For the CDR3, the DNA is TGTGCCAGCAGCGATGGACGTCCCGGGGAAGCTTTCTTT.

In its sample, this clone was seen a few times. The chain employs TRBV25-1 and TRBJ1-2; D is undetermined. The CDR3 is 13 residues long. The V gene lost 4 bases and the J gene lost 3 bases, with 9 bases spanning the gap. Germline V gene data show CDR1 as MGHDK and CDR2 as SYGVNS. CDR3 amino acids: CASSGLRDYGYTF. The CDR3 DNA is TGTGCCAGCAGTGGACTCCGGGACTATGGCTACACCTTC.

The rearrangement uses TRBV6-1 and TRBJ2-1; D gene uncertain. This CDR3 comprises 12 residues. V was shortened by 5 bases and J by 3 bases, with 5 bases between the two germline ends. Germline-derived CDR1 and CDR2 are MNHNS and SASEGT. CDR3 residues: CASSSVYNEQFF. CDR3 bases: TGTGCCAGCAGTTCTGTCTACAATGAGCAGTTCTTC.

This clone appeared a single time. The rearrangement uses TRBV6-1 and TRBJ1-1; TRBD1 matches at 7 bases. Germline trimming cut 7 bases from V and 5 bases from J; bases unmatched to any gene: 7. Germline CDR1 and CDR2: MNHNS and SASEGT. This CDR3 contains 13 residues. CDR3 loop: CASMTGWGTEAFF. The CDR3 bases are TGTGCCAGCATGACAGGGTGGGGAACTGAAGCTTTCTTT.

The rearrangement uses TRBV29-1 and TRBJ1-2, with unresolved D. The CDR3 contains 14 residues. V was cut by 8 bases and J by 1 base, with 17 bases left in between. Per germline, CDR1 SQVTM and CDR2 ANQGSEA. The CDR3 here is CSTPIGDYNYGYTF. CDR3 coding DNA: TGCAGCACACCTATCGGAGACTATAACTATGGCTACACCTTC. The whole variable domain, filled in from reference TRBV29-1 and TRBJ1-2, reads SAVISQKPSRDICQRGTSLTIQCQVDSQVTMMFWYRQQPGQSLTLIATANQGSEATYESGFVIDKFPISRPNLTFSTLTVSNMSPEDSSIYLCSTPIGDYNYGYTFGSGTRLTVV.

The J gene is TRBJ1-2, the V gene TRBV7-9; D is unclear. The V and J ends lost 2 bases and 4 bases respectively, with 8 bases between them. This CDR3 has 13 amino acids. CDR1 SEHNR and CDR2 FQNEAQ come from the germline V gene (reference sequence). The CDR3 spells CASSLRGSYGYTF. The DNA of the CDR3 is TGTGCCAGCAGCTTAAGAGGGAGCTATGGCTACACCTTC.

CDR3 bases: TGCGCCAGCAGCCAAGAAGCTTCGGGTCTGGCTGGCTACACCTTC. Its translation: CASSQEASGLAGYTF. This chain connects TRBV4-1 to TRBJ1-2; unclear D gene. The V and J ends lost 0 bases and 7 bases respectively, with 15 bases between them. The CDR3 spans 15 residues. CDR1 MGHRA and CDR2 YSYEKL come from the germline V gene.

V gene TRBV5-1 combines with J gene TRBJ2-7; 11 bases map to TRBD1. After removal of 3 bases from V and 4 bases from J, the junction contained 6 bases not matched to a gene. Germline CDR1 is SGHRS and CDR2 is YFSETQ. This CDR3 region has 15 residues. CDR3 bases: TGCGCCAGCAGCTGGCCCGGGACAGGGGGATACGAGCAGTACTTC. Translation: CASSWPGTGGYEQYF.

This sequence joins TRBV29-1 and TRBJ1-1; no clear D. The CDR3 runs to 11 residues. Germline lookup yields CDR1 SQVTM and CDR2 ANQGSEA. V was cut by 7 bases and J by 5 bases, with 11 bases left in between. CDR3: CSARAVTEAFF. The CDR3 DNA reads TGCAGCGCCCGGGCGGTTACTGAAGCTTTCTTT.

V is TRBV28 and J is TRBJ2-2; the match to TRBD1 covers 8 bases. The CDR3 is 16 residues long. Germline V gives CDR1 MDHEN, CDR2 SYDVKM. The J segment lost 6 bases and the V segment lost 5 bases, leaving 11 bases of the junction unmatched. The CDR3 nucleotides are TGTGCCAGCAGTCGACGGACAGGGTTCGCATCCGGGGAGCTGTTTTTT. Translating gives CASSRRTGFASGELFF.

This chain uses TRBV5-4 with TRBJ2-7; 9 bases agree with TRBD2. CDR1 SGHNT and CDR2 YYREEE come from the germline V gene (reference sequence). The CDR3 loop spans 13 amino acids. With 2 bases clipped from V and 5 bases from J, the junction kept 2 bases outside the gene matches. The CDR3 DNA is TGTGCCAGCAGCTTTGGGACTAGCAACGAGCAGTACTTC. Its protein is CASSFGTSNEQYF. Together with reference TRBV5-4 and TRBJ2-7, the CDR3 gives the full variable domain: ETGVTQSPTHLIKTRGQQVTLRCSSQSGHNTVSWYQQALGQGPQFIFQYYREEENGRGNFPPRFSGLQFPNYSSELNVNALELDDSALYLCASSFGTSNEQYFGPGTRLTVT.

The J gene is TRBJ1-3, the V gene TRBV5-1; no reliable D call. V was cut by 0 bases and J by 2 bases, with 9 bases left in between. The CDR3 is 15 amino acids. CDR1 is SGHRS and CDR2 is YFSETQ in the germline V gene. The CDR3 here is CASSLALSAGNTIYF. The CDR3 bases are TGCGCCAGCAGCTTGGCTTTGTCTGCTGGAAACACCATATATTTT.

CDR3 DNA sequence: TGTGCCAGCAGTTTGGGACCCAATTCACCCCTCCACTTT. This encodes CASSLGPNSPLHF. The chain combines TRBV7-7 with TRBJ1-6; TRBD1 might be the D (5 bases). The CDR3 has 13 residues. The V end lost 6 bases, the J end lost 7 bases, and 10 bases lay between the germline ends. Germline CDR1 and CDR2: SSHAT and FNYEAQ (reference sequence).

This chain uses TRBV30 with TRBJ1-1, with 11 bases matching TRBD1. Germline assignment: CDR1 GTSNPN and CDR2 SVGIG (reference sequence). The trim removed 5 bases at V and 5 bases at J, leaving 7 bases unmatched. This CDR3 region has 14 residues. The CDR3 protein is CAWVPGTGGTEAFF. The DNA of the CDR3 is TGTGCCTGGGTTCCCGGGACAGGGGGGACTGAAGCTTTCTTT.

This clone turned up a few times. The V and J genes are TRBV18 and TRBJ2-2; D is unclear. The V gene's germline CDR1 is KGHSH and CDR2 LQKENI. The ends were cut back, 3 bases at V and 9 bases at J, with 14 bases in the middle. The CDR3 contains 14 residues. In nucleotides, the CDR3 is TGTGCCAGCTCACCCCCAGCTAGAGGCCGGGAGCTGTTTTTT. Amino acid sequence: CASSPPARGRELFF. The full variable domain, with the rest looked up from reference TRBV18 and TRBJ2-2, is NAGVMQNPRHLVRRRGQEARLRCSPMKGHSHVYWYRQLPEEGLKFMVYLQKENIIDESGMPKERFSAEFPKEGPSILRIQQVVRGDSAAYFCASSPPARGRELFFGEGSRLTVL.

The chain has TRBV19 and TRBJ2-5, with 11 bases identical to TRBD2. Germline CDR1 LNHDA, CDR2 SQIVND (reference sequence). The CDR3 extends over 17 amino acids. With V trimmed by 4 bases and J by 5 bases, 12 bases remained unmatched. The CDR3: CASSKQPSGGSRETQYF. The CDR3 bases are TGTGCCAGTAGTAAGCAGCCTAGCGGGGGGAGTCGGGAGACCCAGTACTTC.

The V and J genes are TRBV7-2 and TRBJ2-7; 7 positions agree with TRBD2. CDR3 size: 14 residues. The junction had 6 bases not matched to a gene; V was cut back by 5 bases and J by 2 bases. CDR1 and CDR2 from the germline V gene are SGHTA and FQGNSA. The CDR3 region has the DNA TGTGCCAGCAGCAGCTCTAGCGGTACCTACGAGCAGTACTTC. Protein product: CASSSSSGTYEQYF.

V and J are TRBV7-2 and TRBJ2-4, with TRBD2 matching over 13 bases. Germline values: CDR1 SGHTA, CDR2 FQGNSA. Germline trimming cut 5 bases from V and 1 base from J; bases unmatched to any gene: 2. The CDR3 extends over 16 amino acids. The CDR3 spells CASSQTSGGAKNIQYF. The CDR3 DNA sequence: TGTGCCAGCAGCCAGACTAGCGGGGGGGCCAAAAACATTCAGTACTTC.

The gene calls are TRBV5-1 and TRBJ1-2, with D perhaps TRBD1 (6 bases). The CDR3 has 15 amino acids. Trimming removed 0 bases from V and 8 bases from J, with 17 bases in between. Per germline, CDR1 SGHRS and CDR2 YFSETQ. This chain's CDR3 is CASSLALNRAGGYTF. For the CDR3, the DNA is TGCGCCAGCAGCTTGGCCCTGAACAGGGCAGGCGGCTACACCTTC.